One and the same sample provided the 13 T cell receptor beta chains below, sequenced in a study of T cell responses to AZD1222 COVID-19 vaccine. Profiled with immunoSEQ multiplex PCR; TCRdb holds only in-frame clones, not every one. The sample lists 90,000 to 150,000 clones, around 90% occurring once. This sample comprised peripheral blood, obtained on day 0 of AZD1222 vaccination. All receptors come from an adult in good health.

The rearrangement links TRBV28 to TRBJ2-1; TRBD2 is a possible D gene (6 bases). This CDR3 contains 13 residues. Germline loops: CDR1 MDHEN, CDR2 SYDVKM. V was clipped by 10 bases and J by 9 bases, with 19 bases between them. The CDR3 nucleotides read TGTGCCACCTCGTCGGGAGTTAGAAGTGAGCAGTTCTTC. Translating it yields CATSSGVRSEQFF. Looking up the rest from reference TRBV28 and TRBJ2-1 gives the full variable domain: DVKVTQSSRYLVKRTGEKVFLECVQDMDHENMFWYRQDPGLGLRLIYFSYDVKMKEKGDIPEGYSVSREKKERFSLILESASTNQTSMYLCATSSGVRSEQFFGPGTRLTVL.

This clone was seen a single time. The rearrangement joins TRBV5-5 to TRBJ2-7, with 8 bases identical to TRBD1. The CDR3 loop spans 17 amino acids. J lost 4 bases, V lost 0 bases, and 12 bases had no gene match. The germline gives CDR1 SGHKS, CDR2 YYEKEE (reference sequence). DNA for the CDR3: TGTGCCAGCAGCTTGGCTTGGCGACAGGGGTGGTTTTACGAGCAGTACTTC. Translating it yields CASSLAWRQGWFYEQYF.

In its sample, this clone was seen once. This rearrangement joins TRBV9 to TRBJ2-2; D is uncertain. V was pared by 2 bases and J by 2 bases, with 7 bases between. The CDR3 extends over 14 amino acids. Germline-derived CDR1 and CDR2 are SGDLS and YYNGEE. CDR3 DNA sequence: TGTGCCAGCAGCGTGCTAGTAAACACCGGGGAGCTGTTTTTT. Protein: CASSVLVNTGELFF.

The CDR3 is CASSGGTGAYTDTQYF. The CDR3 coding sequence is TGTGCCAGCAGTGGGGGGACAGGGGCTTACACAGATACGCAGTATTTT. The chain has TRBV2 and TRBJ2-3; 10 positions match TRBD1. CDR3 length: 16 amino acids. V shed 4 bases and J 2 bases; nucleotides not matched to a gene: 6. CDR1 is SNHLY, CDR2 FYNNEI, per germline.

CDR3 bases: TGTGCCACCAGTGATCCTAGGGGAGATCGCAATCAGCCCCAGCATTTT. As protein: CATSDPRGDRNQPQHF. The chain is built from TRBV24-1 and TRBJ1-5, with D possibly matching TRBD1 (5 bases). Germline V gene lookup returns CDR1 KGHDR and CDR2 SFDVKD. V was trimmed by 3 bases and J by 2 bases, leaving 13 bases between them. The CDR3 has 16 amino acids.

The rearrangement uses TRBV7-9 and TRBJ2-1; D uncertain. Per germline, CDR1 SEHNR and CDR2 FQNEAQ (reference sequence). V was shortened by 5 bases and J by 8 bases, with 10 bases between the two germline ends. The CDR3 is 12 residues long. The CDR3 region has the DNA TGTGCCAGCAGCCCGTTACCGGATGAGCAGTTCTTC. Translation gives CASSPLPDEQFF. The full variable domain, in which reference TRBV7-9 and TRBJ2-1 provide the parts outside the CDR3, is DTGVSQNPRHKITKRGQNVTFRCDPISEHNRLYWYRQTLGQGPEFLTYFQNEAQLEKSRLLSDRFSAERPKGSFSTLEIQRTEQGDSAMYLCASSPLPDEQFFGPGTRLTVL.

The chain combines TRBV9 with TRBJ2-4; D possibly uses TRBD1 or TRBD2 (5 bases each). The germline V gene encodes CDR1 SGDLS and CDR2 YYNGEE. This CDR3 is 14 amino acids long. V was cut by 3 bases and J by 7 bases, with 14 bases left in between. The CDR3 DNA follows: TGTGCCAGCAGCGACCGGACTGAGGGGAACATTCAGTACTTC. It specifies CASSDRTEGNIQYF. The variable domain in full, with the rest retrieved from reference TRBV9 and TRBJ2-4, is DSGVTQTPKHLITATGQRVTLRCSPRSGDLSVYWYQQSLDQGLQFLIQYYNGEERAKGNILERFSAQQFPDLHSELNLSSLELGDSALYFCASSDRTEGNIQYFGAGTRLSVL.

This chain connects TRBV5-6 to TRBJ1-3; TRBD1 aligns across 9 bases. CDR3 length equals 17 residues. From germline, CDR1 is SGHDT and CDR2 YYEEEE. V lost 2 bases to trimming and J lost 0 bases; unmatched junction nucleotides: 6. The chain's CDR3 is CASSFGTGFDSGNTIYF. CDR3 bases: TGTGCCAGCAGCTTTGGGACAGGGTTTGACTCTGGAAACACCATATATTTT.

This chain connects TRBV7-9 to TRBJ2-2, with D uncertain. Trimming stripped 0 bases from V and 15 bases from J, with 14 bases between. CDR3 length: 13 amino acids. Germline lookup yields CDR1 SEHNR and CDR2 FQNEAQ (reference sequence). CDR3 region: CASSLALERSVFF. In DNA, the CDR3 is TGTGCCAGCAGCTTAGCCCTAGAGAGGTCGGTGTTTTTT.

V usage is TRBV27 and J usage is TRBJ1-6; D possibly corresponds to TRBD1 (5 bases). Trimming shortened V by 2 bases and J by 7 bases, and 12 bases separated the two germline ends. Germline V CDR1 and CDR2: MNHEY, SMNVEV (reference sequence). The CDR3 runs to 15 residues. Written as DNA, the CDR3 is TGTGCCAGCAGTTTACGAGCAGGGATGAATTCACCCCTCCACTTT. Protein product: CASSLRAGMNSPLHF.

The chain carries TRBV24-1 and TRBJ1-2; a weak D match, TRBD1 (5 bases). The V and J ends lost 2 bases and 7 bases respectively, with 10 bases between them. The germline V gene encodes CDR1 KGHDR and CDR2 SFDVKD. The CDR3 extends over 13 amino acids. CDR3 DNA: TGTGCCACCAGTGATTCCGGACAAGGTGGCTACACCTTC. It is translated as CATSDSGQGGYTF.

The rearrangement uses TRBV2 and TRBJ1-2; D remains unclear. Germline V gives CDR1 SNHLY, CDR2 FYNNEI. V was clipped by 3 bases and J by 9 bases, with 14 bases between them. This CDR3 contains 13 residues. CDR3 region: CASSEGRATSYTF. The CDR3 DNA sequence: TGTGCCAGCAGTGAGGGGAGGGCGACTAGCTACACCTTC.

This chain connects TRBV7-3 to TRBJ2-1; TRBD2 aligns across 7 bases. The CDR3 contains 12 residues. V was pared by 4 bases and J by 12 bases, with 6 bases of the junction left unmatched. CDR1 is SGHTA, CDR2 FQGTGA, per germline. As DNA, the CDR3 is TGTGCCAGCAGCTCACCCGGACTAGGGCAGTTCTTC. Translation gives CASSSPGLGQFF.